Presented here are 10 T cell receptor beta chains from one specimen sequenced in a study of T cell responses to AZD1222 COVID-19 vaccine. This table comes from immunoSEQ multiplex PCR, and its TCRdb copy is limited to in-frame clones, with some not included. This sample has roughly 120,000 clones; about 91% occur once, and the top ten carry approximately 7.6%. Sequenced here: peripheral blood, sampled on day 0 of AZD1222 vaccination. Source of these receptors: an adult in good health.

In this sample, this clone is medium-sized (0.01 to 0.1%). V usage is TRBV7-9 and J usage is TRBJ1-1; D remains unclear. Germline V lookup: CDR1 SEHNR, CDR2 FQNEAQ (reference sequence). V lost 1 base and J lost 4, with 7 bases in between. This CDR3 has 13 residues. As DNA, the CDR3 is TGTGCCAGCAGCTTAGATGAGGGCACTGAAGCTTTCTTT. Translated: CASSLDEGTEAFF.

V is TRBV7-3 and J is TRBJ2-2, with 8 bases that match TRBD1. With V trimmed by 2 bases and J by 6 bases, 14 bases remained unmatched. CDR1 SGHTA and CDR2 FQGTGA come from the germline V gene. The CDR3 runs 18 residues. The CDR3 reads CASSLLSPGQGAAGELFF. The DNA of the CDR3 is TGTGCCAGCAGCTTATTATCGCCGGGGCAGGGGGCCGCCGGGGAGCTGTTTTTT.

V gene TRBV15 combines with J gene TRBJ1-2; D remains ambiguous. CDR3 size: 13 residues. Trimming shortened V by 0 bases and J by 4 bases, and 6 bases separated the two germline ends. Germline V gives CDR1 LNHNV, CDR2 YYDKDF (reference sequence). Written as DNA, the CDR3 is TGTGCCACCAGCAGAGATAACAGCTATGGCTACACCTTC. Translating gives CATSRDNSYGYTF.

CDR3 nucleotide sequence: TGTGCCAGCAGTTCAGGGGGCACTGAAGCTTTCTTT. It specifies CASSSGGTEAFF. V and J are TRBV12-3 or TRBV12-4 and TRBJ1-1; 7 bases map to TRBD1. The CDR3 covers 12 residues. With 4 bases clipped from V and 4 bases from J, the junction kept 0 bases outside the gene matches.

The gene calls are TRBV7-9 and TRBJ1-1, with no clear D. This CDR3 spans 14 amino acids. CDR1 is SEHNR, CDR2 FQNEAQ, per germline (reference sequence). V was trimmed by 0 bases and J by 6 bases, leaving 11 bases between them. The CDR3 DNA is TGTGCCAGCAGCTTAGCGCCTAGGCAGTCTGAAGCTTTCTTT. Its translation is CASSLAPRQSEAFF.

The V gene is TRBV7-9, the J gene TRBJ1-4; D gene uncertain. CDR3 length: 12 residues. Germline V gene lookup returns CDR1 SEHNR and CDR2 FQNEAQ (reference sequence). Trimming took 4 bases from V and 5 from J, leaving 5 bases between them. This CDR3 is CASSYKNEKLFF. The CDR3 nucleotides are TGTGCCAGCAGCTATAAGAATGAAAAACTGTTTTTT.

V gene TRBV3-1 (or the pseudogene TRBV3-2) combines with J gene TRBJ1-2; TRBD1 agrees at 8 bases. With 1 base clipped from V and 4 bases from J, the junction kept 5 bases outside the gene matches. Per germline, CDR1 LGHDT and CDR2 YNNKEL (reference sequence). The CDR3 has 15 residues. This CDR3 is CASSQAGQGGYGYTF. The CDR3 nucleotides are TGTGCCAGCAGCCAAGCTGGACAGGGAGGCTATGGCTACACCTTC.

The gene calls are TRBV11-2 and TRBJ2-7; perhaps TRBD1 as D (6 bases). V dropped 1 base and J dropped 2 bases, with 12 bases sitting between them. CDR3 length: 15 residues. Per the germline V gene, CDR1 is SGHAT and CDR2 is FQNNGV. The CDR3 region has the DNA TGTGCCAGCAGCTTAGGGCAGGGGAAACCCTACGAGCAGTACTTC. This sequence encodes CASSLGQGKPYEQYF.

This clone was picked up one time. The genes are TRBV2 and TRBJ2-7, with unresolved D. V lost 6 bases to trimming and J lost 3 bases, with 9 bases between them. The germline V gene has CDR1 SNHLY and CDR2 FYNNEI. The CDR3 is 12 amino acids. CDR3 sequence reads: CASSFARYEQYF. CDR3 DNA sequence: TGTGCCAGCAGCTTCGCCCGCTACGAGCAGTACTTC.

V gene TRBV2 combines with J gene TRBJ2-5; D may be TRBD1 (5 bases). Germline loops: CDR1 SNHLY, CDR2 FYNNEI. The CDR3 consists of 13 residues. V dropped 6 bases and J dropped 4 bases, with 12 bases sitting between them. As DNA, the CDR3 is TGTGCCAGCAGGTGGGCAGGGTCAGAGACCCAGTACTTC. Translated, it gives CASRWAGSETQYF.